The 22 T cell receptor beta chains given below trace back to one sample, sequenced in a study of human T cells and chemical hapten exposure. Noted time point: patch test 2, 6 weeks after DPC sensitization. Treatment denoted: therapeutic diphenylcyclopropenone sensitization with weekly scalp DPC. TCRdb recomputed calls from the RACE reads with MiXCR, one row per CDR3 protein. The profile covers a few hundred thousand distinct CDR3 sequences, with roughly 6% appearing a single time and about 5.4% taken by the ten largest. The specimen was whole blood, collected in connection with sensitization to the hapten diphenylcyclopropenone (DPC). These receptors were collected from a woman under 30 with alopecia areata. Some clones in this sample may be carry-over from other donors' samples.

In its sample, this clonotype was seen many times. V is TRBV5-1 and J is TRBJ2-1; no firm D call. The CDR3 has 15 residues. The germline V gene has CDR1 SGHRS and CDR2 YFSETQ. V was trimmed by 5 bases and J by 4 bases, leaving 16 bases between them. CDR3 sequence: CASRVGTSSYNEQFF. The CDR3 nucleotides are TGCGCCAGCAGGGTGGGCACCTCGTCTTACAATGAGCAGTTCTTC. Variable domain in full (rest from reference TRBV5-1 and TRBJ2-1): KAGVTQTPRYLIKTRGQQVTLSCSPISGHRSVSWYQQTPGQGLQFLFEYFSETQRNKGNFPGRFSGRQFSNSRSEMNVSTLELGDSALYLCASRVGTSSYNEQFFGPGTRLTVL.

This clonotype was recorded at least ten times. This chain uses TRBV12-3 or TRBV12-4 with TRBJ1-2; possibly TRBD1 for D (5 bases). Trimming pared 6 bases from V and 7 bases from J, leaving 15 bases between. The CDR3 sequence is 13 residues long. CDR3 DNA sequence: TGTGCCAGCAGCCACAGGCGTTTGGGTGGCTACACCTTC. Translated, it gives CASSHRRLGGYTF.

The chain links TRBV7-2 to TRBJ2-7; a weak D match, TRBD2 (6 bases). Germline V gene data show CDR1 as SGHTA and CDR2 as FQGNSA. This CDR3 is built from 12 residues. V was trimmed by 6 bases and J by 6 bases, leaving 12 bases between them. CDR3 sequence (DNA): TGTGCCAGCAGTCGGGACTCAACCGAGCAGTACTTC. It is translated as CASSRDSTEQYF.

This clonotype was seen ten or more times. The chain is built from TRBV2 and TRBJ1-6, with 7 nucleotides matching TRBD1. V shed 4 bases, J shed 5 bases, and the junction held 8 bases outside the gene matches. Germline V gene lookup returns CDR1 SNHLY and CDR2 FYNNEI. The CDR3 contains 16 residues. DNA for the CDR3: TGTGCCAGCAGTGTAGGGGGCACCGTGGATAATTCACCCCTCCACTTT. Amino acid sequence: CASSVGGTVDNSPLHF.

This clonotype was found a few times. The CDR3 region is CASSPGVADTQYF. CDR3 in DNA: TGTGCCAGCAGCCCGGGGGTGGCCGATACGCAGTATTTT. This sequence joins TRBV11-1 and TRBJ2-3, with D possibly matching TRBD2 (6 bases). The CDR3 spans 13 residues. Per the germline V gene, CDR1 is SGHAT and CDR2 is FQDESV (reference sequence). V was pared by 5 bases and J by 6 bases, with 12 bases between.

This clonotype was picked up one time. The chain employs TRBV3-1 and TRBJ1-1; D is ambiguous. Per the germline V gene, CDR1 is LGHDT and CDR2 is YNNKEL (reference sequence). The CDR3 consists of 13 residues. V was cut by 5 bases and J by 1 base, with 8 bases left in between. Written as DNA, the CDR3 is TGTGCCAGCAGCAAAGCGGAGAACACTGAAGCTTTCTTT. Its protein is CASSKAENTEAFF. Together with reference TRBV3-1 and TRBJ1-1, the CDR3 gives the full variable domain: DTAVSQTPKYLVTQMGNDKSIKCEQNLGHDTMYWYKQDSKKFLKIMFSYNNKELIINETVPNRFSPKSPDKAHLNLHINSLELGDSAVYFCASSKAENTEAFFGQGTRLTVV.

This clonotype was detected a few times. The chain employs TRBV5-5 and TRBJ1-4; D remains ambiguous. Trimming left V 4 bases short and J 0 bases short, with 13 bases between. The CDR3 is made up of 16 amino acids. CDR1 and CDR2 from the germline V gene are SGHKS and YYEKEE (reference sequence). The CDR3 reads CASSPLGPATNEKLFF. In DNA, the CDR3 is TGTGCCAGCAGCCCTCTCGGCCCTGCAACTAATGAAAAACTGTTTTTT.

This clonotype was recorded at least ten times. This chain connects TRBV10-3 to TRBJ2-7; D perhaps matches TRBD1 (5 bases). Trimming took off 10 bases at V and 9 bases at J, with 16 bases between the two ends. The V gene's germline CDR1 is ENHRY and CDR2 SYGVKD. The CDR3 covers 11 residues. As DNA, the CDR3 is TGTGCCACAAACGACGGAGACAGGCAGTACTTC. Translated: CATNDGDRQYF.

This clonotype has a handful of counts. The chain employs TRBV6-5 and TRBJ2-6; D is uncertain. Per germline, CDR1 MNHEY and CDR2 SVGAGI. This CDR3 contains 17 residues. V lost 0 bases, J lost 4 bases, and 13 bases lay in between. The CDR3 sequence is CASSYSVGFSGANVLTF. In nucleotides, the CDR3 is TGTGCCAGCAGTTACTCGGTAGGGTTTTCCGGGGCCAACGTCCTGACTTTC.

This chain's CDR3 is CASSAKPRTNEKLFF. Here the CDR3 DNA reads TGTGCCAGCAGCGCGAAACCAAGGACTAATGAAAAACTGTTTTTT. The chain joins TRBV14 to TRBJ1-4; D unresolved. The CDR3 has 15 residues. The germline V and J ends were trimmed by 5 bases and 2 bases, with 12 bases remaining between them. The germline V gene encodes CDR1 SGHDN and CDR2 FVKESK. Filled out from reference TRBV14 and TRBJ1-4, the complete variable domain reads EAGVTQFPSHSVIEKGQTVTLRCDPISGHDNLYWYRRVMGKEIKFLLHFVKESKQDESGMPNNRFLAERTGGTYSTLKVQPAELEDSGVYFCASSAKPRTNEKLFFGSGTQLSVL.

Ten or more counts support this clonotype. The chain joins TRBV20-1 to TRBJ1-1; D is unclear. V was clipped by 5 bases and J by 0 bases, with 13 bases between them. Germline CDR1 DFQATT, CDR2 SNEGSKA (reference sequence). This CDR3 spans 14 amino acids. The CDR3 here is CSAVGGSLNTEAFF. The CDR3, as DNA: TGCAGTGCTGTCGGTGGGTCCCTGAACACTGAAGCTTTCTTT.

This clonotype appeared a few times. The V gene is TRBV5-6, the J gene TRBJ2-7; TRBD1 might be the D (6 bases). The CDR3 is made up of 15 amino acids. From germline, CDR1 is SGHDT and CDR2 YYEEEE. The V gene lost 4 bases and the J gene lost 2 bases, with 16 bases spanning the gap. The chain's CDR3 is CASSPDRYQPYEQYF. The CDR3, as DNA: TGTGCCAGCAGCCCAGACAGGTATCAGCCCTACGAGCAGTACTTC.

There are many counts of this clonotype. V gene TRBV4-3 combines with J gene TRBJ1-1, with D hard to call. This CDR3 contains 14 residues. V lost 1 base and J lost 1, with 7 bases in between. The V gene's germline CDR1 is LGHNA and CDR2 YSLEER. This CDR3 reads CASSQAAENTEAFF. In DNA, the CDR3 is TGCGCCAGCAGCCAAGCGGCTGAGAACACTGAAGCTTTCTTT.

This clonotype was observed many times. The V gene is TRBV11-2, the J gene TRBJ2-5; no clear D. The CDR3 spans 14 residues. Trimming removed 1 base at V and 5 bases at J, with 11 bases between. In germline, CDR1 is SGHAT, CDR2 FQNNGV. CDR3 in DNA: TGTGCCAGCAGCTTAGGGTCGAAGGTGGAGACCCAGTACTTC. Its translation is CASSLGSKVETQYF.

This clonotype occurred many times. The genes are TRBV5-4 and TRBJ1-5; TRBD1 agrees at 7 bases. Germline-derived CDR1 and CDR2 are SGHNT and YYREEE (reference sequence). This CDR3 is 15 amino acids long. The V segment lost 3 bases and the J segment 9 bases; nucleotides outside the gene matches: 12. CDR3 in amino acids: CASSSSGTDFWPQHF. Here the CDR3 DNA reads TGTGCCAGCAGCTCTTCCGGGACAGACTTCTGGCCCCAGCATTTT.

This clonotype has a count of ten or more. The chain joins TRBV10-3 to TRBJ1-6, with D unclear. The germline V gene encodes CDR1 ENHRY and CDR2 SYGVKD. V was clipped by 10 bases and J by 6 bases, with 10 bases between them. This CDR3 is built from 12 residues. DNA for the CDR3: TGTGCCACCTCGGATCTTAATTCACCCCTCCACTTT. Protein sequence: CATSDLNSPLHF.

This clonotype was seen repeatedly, ten times or more. This rearrangement joins TRBV3-1 to TRBJ2-1, with D maybe TRBD2 (5 bases). Trimming cost V 0 bases and J 0 bases, with 12 bases left between them. The CDR3 is 17 amino acids. Germline values: CDR1 LGHDT, CDR2 YNNKEL (reference sequence). This CDR3 reads CASSQEGKRYSYNEQFF. The CDR3 DNA sequence: TGTGCCAGCAGCCAAGAAGGGAAGCGGTACTCCTACAATGAGCAGTTCTTC.

This clonotype was counted between two and nine times. This chain links TRBV6-5 with TRBJ2-7; TRBD1 is a possible D gene (6 bases). This CDR3 spans 15 amino acids. Germline CDR1 and CDR2: MNHEY and SVGAGI. Trimming took off 4 bases at V and 3 bases at J, with 16 bases between the two ends. The CDR3 here is CASSLRAGANYEQYF. CDR3 nucleotide sequence: TGTGCCAGCAGTTTGCGGGCAGGGGCGAACTACGAGCAGTACTTC.

J is TRBJ2-3 and V is TRBV14, with 7 bases lining up with TRBD1. CDR1 SGHDN and CDR2 FVKESK come from the germline V gene. The trim removed 2 bases at V and 2 bases at J, leaving 4 bases unmatched. CDR3 length equals 15 residues. For the CDR3, the DNA is TGTGCCAGCAGCCAATACACAGGGGACACAGATACGCAGTATTTT. Translation: CASSQYTGDTDTQYF.

On this clonotype: A read error may be the cause here, since a much bigger clone is one base away. The chain uses TRBV4-3 and TRBJ1-1; D gene ambiguous. CDR1 is LGHNA, CDR2 YSLEER, per germline. This CDR3 comprises 15 residues. Trimming removed 1 base from V and 7 bases from J, with 16 bases in between. CDR3: CASSQASGILVEAFF. CDR3 nucleotides: TGCGCCAGCAGCCAAGCGTCCGGGATTTTGGTTGAAGCTTTCTTT.

This chain joins TRBV29-1 and TRBJ1-1; D is undetermined. This CDR3 spans 13 amino acids. CDR1 and CDR2 (germline): SQVTM, ANQGSEA. V was cut by 3 bases and J by 1 base, with 9 bases left in between. CDR3 region: CSVDNQKNTEAFF. In DNA form, the CDR3 reads TGCAGCGTTGATAACCAGAAGAACACTGAAGCTTTCTTT.

This clonotype has a count of ten or more. The rearrangement joins TRBV5-1 to TRBJ2-7; TRBD2 aligns across 9 bases. Germline trimming cut 4 bases from V and 5 bases from J; bases unmatched to any gene: 10. Germline CDR1 reads SGHRS; CDR2 reads YFSETQ. The length of the CDR3 is 15 residues. CDR3 coding DNA: TGCGCCAGCAGCGGCGGGGGGGCAGAAATCGACGAGCAGTACTTC. Protein product: CASSGGGAEIDEQYF.